The 6 T cell receptor beta chains listed next were all sequenced from one sample in a study of OX40 agonist ivuxolimab in advanced cancers. Repertoires were generated with immunoSEQ multiplex PCR, while TCRdb's copy carries only in-frame clones and drops some. The sample lists about 49,000 clones; about 85% were seen once. The sequences come from CD4+ or CD8+ T cells sorted from blood, collected in a trial of the OX40 agonist ivuxolimab. The receptors here all came from an adult with an advanced solid tumor such as melanoma, head and neck, liver or kidney cancer.

The chain combines TRBV7-2 with TRBJ2-3; D is unresolved. Trimming stripped 4 bases from V and 4 bases from J, with 18 bases between. The CDR3 has 16 residues. CDR1 is SGHTA, CDR2 FQGNSA, per germline. The CDR3 reads CASSSSSGRPPDTQYF. The CDR3 coding sequence is TGTGCCAGCAGCTCCTCCTCAGGCCGGCCCCCAGATACGCAGTATTTT.

CDR3 DNA: TGTGCCAGCAGTATGGAGACAGACTCAGTCCTCCACTTT. Translation gives CASSMETDSVLHF. The chain is built from TRBV28 and TRBJ1-6, with a tentative D call TRBD1 (5 bases). The CDR3 spans 13 residues. Germline values: CDR1 MDHEN, CDR2 SYDVKM. V shed 5 bases and J shed 15 bases, with 17 bases lying between them.

This clone was found a few times. The chain has TRBV6-5 and TRBJ2-7, with a possible D match to TRBD2 (6 bases). The CDR3 spans 13 residues. Germline CDR1 is MNHEY and CDR2 is SVGAGI. V lost 6 bases, J lost 3 bases, and 12 bases lay in between. As DNA, the CDR3 is TGTGCCAGCAGCGACACTAGCTACTACGAGCAGTACGTC. Encoded protein: CASSDTSYYEQYV.

This clone showed up just a few times. The rearrangement uses TRBV9 and TRBJ2-5; D may be TRBD2 (6 bases). Trimming cost V 4 bases and J 5 bases, with 15 bases left between them. Germline V CDR1 and CDR2: SGDLS, YYNGEE. This CDR3 spans 14 amino acids. The CDR3 is CASSPPGERETQYF. The CDR3 DNA is TGTGCCAGCAGCCCCCCGGGGGAGCGGGAGACCCAGTACTTC.

The rearrangement joins TRBV9 to TRBJ2-1; TRBD2 matches 9 bases. This CDR3 is 16 amino acids long. Germline V gene lookup returns CDR1 SGDLS and CDR2 YYNGEE. V dropped 0 bases and J dropped 6; count of bases not matched to a gene: 7. The CDR3 DNA is TGTGCCAGCAGCGTAGAGGGTGGCGGGGGGGCCAATGAGCAGTTCTTC. Translating gives CASSVEGGGGANEQFF.

V is TRBV5-8 and J is TRBJ2-1; D is undetermined. The germline CDR1 and CDR2 sequences are SGHTS and YDEGEE. Trimming removed 4 bases from V and 9 bases from J, with 8 bases in between. This CDR3 spans 11 amino acids. The CDR3 DNA reads as TGTGCCAGCAGCCCTTCGGGTGAGCAGTTCTTC. Translated, it gives CASSPSGEQFF. Drawing the rest from reference TRBV5-8 and TRBJ2-1, the complete variable domain is EAGVTQSPTHLIKTRGQQATLRCSPISGHTSVYWYQQALGLGLQFLLWYDEGEERNRGNFPPRFSGRQFPNYSSELNVNALELEDSALYLCASSPSGEQFFGPGTRLTVL.